The 17 T cell receptor beta chains below were found in one sample sequenced in a study of blood T cells in healthy people across ages. Combining a sample-barcoded 5' primer with a J-beta primer mix, a second PCR ran for roughly 6 to 12 cycles. TCRdb called the 5' RACE reads again in MiXCR, with one record for every CDR3 protein. The sample lists around 1,100,000 distinct CDR3 sequences, more than 30% occurring once. Source material: blood. All receptors derive from a man younger than 35 in good health.

This clonotype appeared a few times. The chain uses TRBV7-8 and TRBJ1-1; D is perhaps TRBD1 (5 bases). Looked up from germline, CDR1 is SGHVS and CDR2 is FQNEAQ. The germline V and J ends were trimmed by 2 bases and 0 bases, with 19 bases remaining between them. The CDR3 covers 18 residues. The CDR3 here is CASSLIAGGSVLNTEAFF. For the CDR3, the DNA is TGTGCCAGCAGCTTAATTGCCGGGGGGTCGGTACTGAACACTGAAGCTTTCTTT. Drawing the rest from reference TRBV7-8 and TRBJ1-1, the complete variable domain is GAGVSQSPRYKVAKRGQDVALRCDPISGHVSLFWYQQALGQGPEFLTYFQNEAQLDKSGLPSDRFFAERPEGSVSTLKIQRTQQEDSAVYLCASSLIAGGSVLNTEAFFGQGTRLTVV.

The chain links TRBV12-3 or TRBV12-4 to TRBJ2-2; D is ambiguous. The CDR3 contains 11 residues. The V end was cut by 5 bases, the J end by 6 bases, with 4 bases between. The CDR3 DNA reads TGTGCCAGCAGTCACGCCGGGGAGCTGTTTTTT. As protein: CASSHAGELFF.

The V gene is TRBV9, the J gene TRBJ2-3, with unresolved D. Germline assignment: CDR1 SGDLS and CDR2 YYNGEE. This CDR3 has 14 residues. V gave up 3 bases and J gave up 4 bases, with 12 bases separating them. This CDR3 is CASSARSSADTQYF. CDR3 DNA sequence: TGTGCCAGCAGCGCAAGGTCGAGTGCAGATACGCAGTATTTT.

V gene TRBV5-1 combines with J gene TRBJ2-5; 15 bases map to TRBD2. Germline CDR1 and CDR2: SGHRS and YFSETQ. The CDR3 length is 19 residues. V shed 3 bases, J shed 11 bases, and the junction held 20 bases outside the gene matches. CDR3 loop: CASSSPGLAGGSSCNEQYF. The CDR3 DNA reads TGCGCCAGCAGCTCGCCGGGACTAGCGGGGGGAAGCTCCTGCAATGAGCAGTACTTC.

Note on this clonotype: Compared with germline, one end of the junction differs, possibly owing to a read error. V and J are TRBV7-2 and TRBJ2-7; D remains ambiguous. Germline-derived CDR1 and CDR2 are SGHTA and FQGNSA. This CDR3 has 15 amino acids. CDR3 DNA sequence: TGTGCCCGCAGCTTAAGGGTTCAGATCTCCTACGAGCAGTACTTC. Encoded protein: CARSLRVQISYEQYF.

On this clonotype: An end of the junction differs from the germline gene, which may be a read error. The rearrangement links TRBV10-3 to TRBJ2-5; D may match TRBD1 or TRBD2 (5 bases each). CDR3 size: 13 residues. CDR1 and CDR2 from the germline V gene are ENHRY and SYGVKD. In DNA form, the CDR3 reads TGTACCATCAGTGAGATGATGAGGGGGACCCAGTACTTC. This encodes CTISEMMRGTQYF.

This clonotype was seen only a few times. The V gene is TRBV9, the J gene TRBJ1-6; TRBD1 aligns across 7 bases. V shed 2 bases and J 7 bases; nucleotides not matched to a gene: 6. CDR1 and CDR2 from the germline V gene are SGDLS and YYNGEE. The CDR3 loop spans 15 amino acids. The CDR3 region is CASSVTGTENSPLHF. DNA of the CDR3: TGTGCCAGCAGCGTCACCGGGACAGAGAATTCACCCCTCCACTTT.

This clonotype was counted between two and nine times. This chain links TRBV12-3 or TRBV12-4 with TRBJ2-3, with 9 bases aligning to TRBD1. Unmatched junction bases numbered 8, after V lost 6 bases and J lost 4 bases. This CDR3 spans 15 amino acids. CDR3 protein: CASSLDRGLADTQYF. The CDR3 bases are TGTGCCAGCAGCCTAGACAGGGGGTTGGCAGATACGCAGTATTTT.

The sample holds a few counts of this clonotype. The chain combines TRBV20-1 with TRBJ1-2; D unclear. Germline CDR1 and CDR2: DFQATT and SNEGSKA (reference sequence). This CDR3 contains 13 residues. V lost 1 base and J 3 bases, leaving 9 bases between the germline ends. CDR3 bases: TGCAGTGCTAGAGTGTCCGGGTACTATGGCTACACCTTC. Translated: CSARVSGYYGYTF.

This chain joins TRBV11-2 and TRBJ2-5, with D possibly TRBD1 on 6 matching bases. The CDR3 covers 14 residues. Germline loops: CDR1 SGHAT, CDR2 FQNNGV. Trimming pared 3 bases from V and 5 bases from J, leaving 13 bases between. The CDR3 sequence is CASSFGAGVETQYF. As DNA, the CDR3 is TGTGCCAGCAGCTTTGGGGCAGGGGTTGAGACCCAGTACTTC.

There are a few counts of this clonotype. The genes are TRBV4-3 and TRBJ1-4; unclear D gene. V gave up 0 bases and J gave up 5 bases, with 10 bases separating them. Germline loops: CDR1 LGHNA, CDR2 YSLEER. The CDR3 sequence is 15 residues long. The DNA for the CDR3 is TGCGCCAGCAGCCAAGATCAGGCAGAGAATGAAAAACTGTTTTTT. As protein: CASSQDQAENEKLFF.

In its sample, this clonotype was seen a few times. This chain joins TRBV5-1 and TRBJ1-4; 8 nucleotides align to TRBD1. Trimming took 0 bases from V and 7 from J; bases not matched to a gene: 5. In germline, CDR1 is SGHRS, CDR2 YFSETQ. This CDR3 is built from 15 residues. CDR3 protein: CASSLESGGTEKLFF. As DNA, the CDR3 is TGCGCCAGCAGCTTGGAGTCAGGGGGCACTGAAAAACTGTTTTTT.

The chain uses TRBV14 and TRBJ1-1, with D unresolved. This CDR3 spans 12 amino acids. CDR1 is SGHDN, CDR2 FVKESK, per germline. Trimming removed 0 bases at V and 11 bases at J, with 10 bases between. CDR3 bases: TGTGCCAGCAGCCAAGACAGGATGGAGGCTTTCTTT. Protein sequence: CASSQDRMEAFF.

This clonotype was recorded a few times. The chain is built from TRBV7-6 and TRBJ1-6, with D maybe TRBD1 (6 bases). The CDR3 has 15 amino acids. Germline V lookup: CDR1 SGHVS, CDR2 FNYEAQ. The ends were cut back, 5 bases at V and 7 bases at J, with 15 bases in the middle. The CDR3 sequence: CASSPSTGLNSPLHF. DNA for the CDR3: TGTGCCAGCAGCCCTTCCACAGGGTTGAATTCACCCCTCCACTTT.

This clonotype was observed a handful of times. V is TRBV2 and J is TRBJ2-3; perhaps D is TRBD1 or TRBD2 (5 bases each). The CDR3 length is 17 residues. CDR1 is SNHLY, CDR2 FYNNEI, per germline. Trimming took off 7 bases at V and 0 bases at J, with 20 bases between the two ends. The CDR3 region has the DNA TGTGCCAGCACCCAAGGCCTCCGGGACCCTAGCACAGATACGCAGTATTTT. This encodes CASTQGLRDPSTDTQYF.

This clonotype showed up just a few times. The chain couples TRBV7-2 to TRBJ2-7; D unclear. From germline, CDR1 is SGHTA and CDR2 FQGNSA. This CDR3 has 15 residues. The V and J ends lost 1 base and 4 bases respectively, with 14 bases between them. The CDR3 spells CASSLDATSIYEQYF. CDR3 coding DNA: TGTGCCAGCAGCTTAGATGCGACATCCATTTACGAGCAGTACTTC.

Only a few counts were recorded for this clonotype. This chain joins TRBV9 and TRBJ1-1, with 7 bases identical to TRBD1. Per germline, CDR1 SGDLS and CDR2 YYNGEE. V dropped 4 bases and J dropped 1; count of bases not matched to a gene: 13. The CDR3 has 17 amino acids. CDR3 in amino acids: CASSPRGGRGPNTEAFF. CDR3 coding DNA: TGTGCCAGCAGCCCCCGAGGGGGCAGGGGACCGAACACTGAAGCTTTCTTT.